Below, 20 T cell receptor beta chains from the same sample are listed, as sequenced in a study of T cell clusters in autoimmune cytopenias. Multiplex touch-down PCR amplified TRB using TRB-A and TRB-B pools in one tube. TCRdb reprocessed the multiplex PCR reads; each CDR3 protein has one entry and no DNA is given. Recorded for this sample: about 15,000 distinct CDR3 sequences. Tens of thousands of genome equivalents of blood DNA were amplified for TRB. The material sequenced was peripheral blood. These receptors originate from a human donor with an autoimmune cytopenia or autoimmune hepatitis (not recorded which).

This chain connects TRBV19 to TRBJ1-2; TCRdb's D gene call, TRBD1, goes unchecked for lack of DNA. Per germline, CDR1 LNHDA and CDR2 SQIVND (reference sequence). The CDR3 runs to 17 residues. CDR3 amino acids: CASSIVGTGYIDYGYTF.

The V call is TRBV30, the J call TRBJ2-1; lacking DNA, the TRBD2 call made by TCRdb goes unchecked. The CDR3 spans 17 residues. CDR1 GTSNPN and CDR2 SVGIG come from the germline V gene (reference sequence). CDR3 residues: CAWSAGGTSGRRNEQFF.

The chain combines TRBV7-9 with TRBJ2-2; the D gene TCRdb calls, TRBD1, cannot be checked with no DNA. The germline gives CDR1 SEHNR, CDR2 FQNEAQ (reference sequence). The CDR3 is made up of 15 amino acids. The chain's CDR3 is CASSLDMGGTGELFF.

This sequence joins TRBV7-6 and TRBJ2-5; TCRdb names TRBD1, which stays unverified in the absence of DNA. This CDR3 is built from 16 residues. Germline V gene data show CDR1 as SGHVS and CDR2 as FNYEAQ. CDR3: CASSSRDREIEETQYF.

V usage is TRBV7-6 and J usage is TRBJ1-1; TCRdb's assignment of TRBD1 cannot be checked, as there is no DNA. Germline CDR1 is SGHVS and CDR2 is FNYEAQ. There are 17 residues in the CDR3. Here the CDR3 reads CASSYPLTGTKNTEAFF.

The J gene is TRBJ2-6, the V gene TRBV5-1. The CDR3 runs to 14 residues. The germline V gene encodes CDR1 SGHRS and CDR2 YFSETQ. This CDR3 reads CASRLEAGANVLTF.

The genes are TRBV5-1 and TRBJ1-2; TCRdb returns TRBD1, unconfirmable since there is no DNA. The CDR3 has 14 residues. Germline V gene data show CDR1 as SGHRS and CDR2 as YFSETQ. The CDR3 is CASSVYGIGYGYTF.

The rearrangement uses TRBV6-1 and TRBJ1-6; TCRdb calls TRBD1, which cannot be checked without DNA. Germline CDR1 is MNHNS and CDR2 is SASEGT. This CDR3 is 15 amino acids long. CDR3 sequence reads: CASSALTGLTSPLHF.

CDR3 loop: CASSPYRVAGGQETQYF. This sequence joins TRBV11-2 and TRBJ2-5; the D call from TCRdb, TRBD2, cannot be confirmed without DNA. Germline-derived CDR1 and CDR2 are SGHAT and FQNNGV. The CDR3 is made up of 17 amino acids.

The rearrangement joins TRBV12-3 or TRBV12-4 to TRBJ2-3. This CDR3 has 15 amino acids. The CDR3 region is CASSSSFGSTDTQYF.

The gene calls are TRBV6-4 and TRBJ2-3; TCRdb's D gene call, TRBD2, goes unchecked for lack of DNA. CDR1 and CDR2 (germline): MRHNA, SNTAGT. The CDR3 contains 15 residues. The CDR3: CASSDSTSGPDTQYF.

By frequency, this clonotype registers medium-sized. The V gene is TRBV27, the J gene TRBJ2-2. CDR3 length: 13 residues. The germline gives CDR1 MNHEY, CDR2 SMNVEV (reference sequence). The CDR3 loop reads CASSYRPTGELFF.

The V and J genes are TRBV19 and TRBJ2-7; checking the TCRdb D call of TRBD2 is not possible without DNA. This CDR3 region has 12 residues. Germline V lookup: CDR1 LNHDA, CDR2 SQIVND (reference sequence). The CDR3 loop is CASSIGGNEQYF. The full variable domain, with the rest looked up from reference TRBV19 and TRBJ2-7, is DGGITQSPKYLFRKEGQNVTLSCEQNLNHDAMYWYRQDPGQGLRLIYYSQIVNDFQKGDIAEGYSVSREKKESFPLTVTSAQKNPTAFYLCASSIGGNEQYFGPGTRLTVT.

This clonotype shows up as medium-sized by frequency. The V and J genes are TRBV30 and TRBJ2-5; TCRdb returns TRBD1, unconfirmable since there is no DNA. This CDR3 spans 15 amino acids. In germline, CDR1 is GTSNPN, CDR2 SVGIG (reference sequence). This CDR3 is CACPRGPGPMGTQYF.

The rearrangement joins TRBV19 to TRBJ1-1; as DNA is missing, the TRBD1 call by TCRdb cannot be tested. This CDR3 spans 14 amino acids. Germline-derived CDR1 and CDR2 are LNHDA and SQIVND (reference sequence). The CDR3 reads CASSFSGGRNEAFF.

Judged by frequency, this clonotype is medium-sized. The rearrangement links TRBV29-1 to TRBJ1-4. Looked up from germline, CDR1 is SQVTM and CDR2 is ANQGSEA. The CDR3 totals 12 residues. CDR3 loop: CSVVDTTEKLFF.

The chain is built from TRBV5-1 and TRBJ2-1; TCRdb gives TRBD2 as the D gene, but with no DNA this cannot be confirmed. Germline V gene lookup returns CDR1 SGHRS and CDR2 YFSETQ. There are 17 residues in the CDR3. The chain's CDR3 is CASSLGGTSGNYNEQFF.

The chain combines TRBV29-1 with TRBJ2-3; without DNA, the TCRdb call of TRBD2 cannot be checked. The germline gives CDR1 SQVTM, CDR2 ANQGSEA. The CDR3 sequence is 14 residues long. CDR3 loop: CSVGTSGSTDTQYF.

This clonotype registers medium-sized (0.01 to 0.1%) by frequency. This sequence joins TRBV29-1 and TRBJ2-3; TCRdb outputs TRBD2, but without DNA this stays unchecked. Looked up from germline, CDR1 is SQVTM and CDR2 is ANQGSEA. The CDR3 is 14 amino acids. CDR3 amino acids: CSGAGGTGTDTQYF.

The chain joins TRBV6-1 to TRBJ2-1; TCRdb designates TRBD2, a call that cannot be tested without DNA. The CDR3 has 14 amino acids. The V gene's germline CDR1 is MNHNS and CDR2 SASEGT. The CDR3 here is CASTPASKGNEQFF.